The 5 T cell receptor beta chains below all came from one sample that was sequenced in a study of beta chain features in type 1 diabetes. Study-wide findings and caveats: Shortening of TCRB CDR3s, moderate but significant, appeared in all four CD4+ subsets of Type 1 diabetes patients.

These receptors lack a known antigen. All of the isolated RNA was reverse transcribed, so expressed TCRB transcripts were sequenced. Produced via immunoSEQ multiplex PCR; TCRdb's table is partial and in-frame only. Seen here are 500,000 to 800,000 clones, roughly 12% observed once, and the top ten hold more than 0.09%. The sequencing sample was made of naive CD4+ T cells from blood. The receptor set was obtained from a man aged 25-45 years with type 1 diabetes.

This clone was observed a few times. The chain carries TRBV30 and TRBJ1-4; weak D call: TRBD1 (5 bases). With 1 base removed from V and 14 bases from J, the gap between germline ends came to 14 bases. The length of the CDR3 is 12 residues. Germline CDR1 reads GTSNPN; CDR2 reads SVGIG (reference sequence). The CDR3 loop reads CAWSGGPRKLFF. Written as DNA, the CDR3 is TGTGCCTGGAGTGGGGGACCAAGGAAGCTGTTTTTT.

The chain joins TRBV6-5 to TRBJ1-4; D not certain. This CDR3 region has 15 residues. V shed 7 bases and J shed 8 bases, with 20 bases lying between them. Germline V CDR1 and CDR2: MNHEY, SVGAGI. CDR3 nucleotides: TGTGCCAGCACCTCCGGTATGGGAATTCGAGAAAAACTGTTTTTT. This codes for CASTSGMGIREKLFF.

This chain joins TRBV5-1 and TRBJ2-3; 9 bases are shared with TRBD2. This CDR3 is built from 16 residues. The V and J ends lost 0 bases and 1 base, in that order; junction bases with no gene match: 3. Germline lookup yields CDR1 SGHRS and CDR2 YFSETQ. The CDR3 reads CASSLVASGGTDTQYF. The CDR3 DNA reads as TGCGCCAGCAGCTTGGTAGCTAGCGGGGGCACAGATACGCAGTATTTT.

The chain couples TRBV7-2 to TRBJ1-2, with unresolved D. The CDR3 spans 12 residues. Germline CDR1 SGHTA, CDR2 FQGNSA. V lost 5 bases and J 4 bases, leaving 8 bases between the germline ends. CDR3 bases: TGTGCCAGCAGCCCAAGGCCCTATGGCTACACCTTC. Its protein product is CASSPRPYGYTF.

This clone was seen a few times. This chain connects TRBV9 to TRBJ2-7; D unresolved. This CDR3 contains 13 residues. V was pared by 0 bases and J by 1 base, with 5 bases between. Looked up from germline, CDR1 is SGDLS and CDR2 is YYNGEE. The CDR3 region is CASSVGESYEQYF. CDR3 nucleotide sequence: TGTGCCAGCAGCGTAGGTGAATCCTACGAGCAGTACTTC. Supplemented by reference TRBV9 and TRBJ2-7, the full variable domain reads DSGVTQTPKHLITATGQRVTLRCSPRSGDLSVYWYQQSLDQGLQFLIQYYNGEERAKGNILERFSAQQFPDLHSELNLSSLELGDSALYFCASSVGESYEQYFGPGTRLTVT.